This T cell receptor (beta chain) was found in a study of monozygotic twins with cystic fibrosis. Study-level background: With around 14 PCR cycles, barcoded libraries came from about 3.2 micrograms of fragmented DNA.

Clones were sequenced by immunoSEQ multiplex PCR, and TCRdb holds only the in-frame ones, with some missing. The sample holds about 9,500 clones; about 98% are singletons and the top ten take approximately 0.22%. This CDR3 has 13 amino acids. With 6 bases removed from V and 7 bases from J, the gap between germline ends came to 14 bases. Germline CDR1 and CDR2: SGHVS and FNYEAQ. V usage is TRBV7-6 and J usage is TRBJ2-3; D remains unclear. The receptor was derived from a girl aged 2-9 years with cystic fibrosis. Specimen: blood. The CDR3 spells CASSHSQQNTQYF. The CDR3, as DNA: TGTGCCAGCAGTCATTCGCAGCAAAATACGCAGTATTTT.